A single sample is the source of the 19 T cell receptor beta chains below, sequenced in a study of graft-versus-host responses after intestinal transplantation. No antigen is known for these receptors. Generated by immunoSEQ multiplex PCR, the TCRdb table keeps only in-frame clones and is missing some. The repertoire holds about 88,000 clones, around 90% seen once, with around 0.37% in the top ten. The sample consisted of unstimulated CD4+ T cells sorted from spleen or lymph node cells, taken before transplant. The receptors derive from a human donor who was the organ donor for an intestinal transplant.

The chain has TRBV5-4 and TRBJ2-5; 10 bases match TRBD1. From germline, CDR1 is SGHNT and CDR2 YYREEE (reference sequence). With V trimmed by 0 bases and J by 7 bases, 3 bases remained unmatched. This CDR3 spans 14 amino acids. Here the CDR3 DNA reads TGTGCCAGCAGCTTGGGACAGGGGGCGGGGACCCAGTACTTC. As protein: CASSLGQGAGTQYF. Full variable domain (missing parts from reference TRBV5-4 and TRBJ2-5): ETGVTQSPTHLIKTRGQQVTLRCSSQSGHNTVSWYQQALGQGPQFIFQYYREEENGRGNFPPRFSGLQFPNYSSELNVNALELDDSALYLCASSLGQGAGTQYFGPGTRLLVL.

The CDR3 region has the DNA TGTGCCAGCAGAAATCAGGGGTTCCGGGATGGCTACACCTTC. It codes for CASRNQGFRDGYTF. The rearrangement joins TRBV6-5 to TRBJ1-2, with a tentative D call TRBD1 (6 bases). Trimming took off 6 bases at V and 6 bases at J, with 17 bases between the two ends. Germline CDR1 and CDR2: MNHEY and SVGAGI. CDR3 length equals 14 residues.

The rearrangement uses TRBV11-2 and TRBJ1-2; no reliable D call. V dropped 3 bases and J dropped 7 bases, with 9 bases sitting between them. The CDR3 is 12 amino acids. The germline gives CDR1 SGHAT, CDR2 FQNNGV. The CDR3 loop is CASSFRGFGYTF. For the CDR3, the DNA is TGTGCCAGCAGCTTTCGAGGCTTTGGCTACACCTTC.

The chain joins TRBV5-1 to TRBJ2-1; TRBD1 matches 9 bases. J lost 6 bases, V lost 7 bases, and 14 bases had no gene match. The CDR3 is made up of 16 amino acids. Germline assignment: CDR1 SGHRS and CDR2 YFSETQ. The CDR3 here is CASQNTGTGKVNEQFF. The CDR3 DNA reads TGCGCCAGCCAGAATACCGGGACAGGGAAGGTCAATGAGCAGTTCTTC.

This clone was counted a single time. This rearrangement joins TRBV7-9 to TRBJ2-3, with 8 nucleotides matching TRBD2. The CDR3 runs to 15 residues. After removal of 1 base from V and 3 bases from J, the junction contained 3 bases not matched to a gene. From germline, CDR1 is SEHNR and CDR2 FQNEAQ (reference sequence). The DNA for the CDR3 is TGTGCCAGCAGCTTAGGTATAGCGGGGACAGATACGCAGTATTTT. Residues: CASSLGIAGTDTQYF.

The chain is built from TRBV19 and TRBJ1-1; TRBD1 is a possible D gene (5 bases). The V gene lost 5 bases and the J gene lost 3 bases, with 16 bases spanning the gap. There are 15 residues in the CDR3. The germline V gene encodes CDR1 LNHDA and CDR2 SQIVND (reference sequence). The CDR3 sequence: CASSAQSTGDTEAFF. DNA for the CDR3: TGTGCCAGTAGTGCACAATCGACGGGGGACACTGAAGCTTTCTTT.

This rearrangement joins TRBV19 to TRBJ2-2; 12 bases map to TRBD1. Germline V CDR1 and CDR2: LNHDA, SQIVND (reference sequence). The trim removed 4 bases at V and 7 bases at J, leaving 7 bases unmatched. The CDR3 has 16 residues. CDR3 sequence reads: CASSTRDRGRGGELFF. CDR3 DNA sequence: TGTGCCAGTAGTACCAGGGACAGGGGGCGCGGCGGGGAGCTGTTTTTT.

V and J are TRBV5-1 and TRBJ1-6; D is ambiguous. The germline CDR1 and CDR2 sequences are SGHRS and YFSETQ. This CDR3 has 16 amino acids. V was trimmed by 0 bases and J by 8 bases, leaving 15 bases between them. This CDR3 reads CASSLDSAGLDSPLHF. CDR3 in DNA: TGCGCCAGCAGCTTGGATTCCGCGGGTCTTGATTCACCCCTCCACTTT.

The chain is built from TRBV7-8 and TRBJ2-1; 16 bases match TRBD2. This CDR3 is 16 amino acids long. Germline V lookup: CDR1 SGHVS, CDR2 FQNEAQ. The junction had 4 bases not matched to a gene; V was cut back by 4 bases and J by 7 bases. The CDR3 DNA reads TGTGCCAGCAGCTCGGGACTAGCGGGGGGGAGGAATGAGCAGTTCTTC. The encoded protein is CASSSGLAGGRNEQFF.

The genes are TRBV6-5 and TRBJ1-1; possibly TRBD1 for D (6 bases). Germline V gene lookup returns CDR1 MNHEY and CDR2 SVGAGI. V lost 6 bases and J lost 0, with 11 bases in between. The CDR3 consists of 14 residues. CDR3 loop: CASRATGVNTEAFF. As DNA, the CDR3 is TGTGCCAGCAGAGCGACAGGCGTGAACACTGAAGCTTTCTTT.

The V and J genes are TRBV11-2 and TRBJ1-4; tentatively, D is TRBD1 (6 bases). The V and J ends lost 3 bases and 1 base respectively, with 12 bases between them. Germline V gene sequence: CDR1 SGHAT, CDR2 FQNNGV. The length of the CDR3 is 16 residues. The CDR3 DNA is TGTGCCAGCAGCTTCGGGGGGGCCCTAACTAATGAAAAACTGTTTTTT. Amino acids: CASSFGGALTNEKLFF.

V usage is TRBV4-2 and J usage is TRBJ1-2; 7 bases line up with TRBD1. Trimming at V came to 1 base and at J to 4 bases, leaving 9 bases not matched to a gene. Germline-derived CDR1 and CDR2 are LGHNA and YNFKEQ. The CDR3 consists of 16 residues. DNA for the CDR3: TGTGCCAGCAGCCAAGCAGACAGGGAAGGACTCTATGGCTACACCTTC. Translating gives CASSQADREGLYGYTF.

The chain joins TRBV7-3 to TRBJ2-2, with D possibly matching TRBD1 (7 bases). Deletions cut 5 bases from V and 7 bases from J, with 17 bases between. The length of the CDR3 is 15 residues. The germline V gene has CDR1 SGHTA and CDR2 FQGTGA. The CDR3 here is CASSTRQGAGGELFF. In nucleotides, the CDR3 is TGTGCCAGCAGCACCCGACAGGGAGCGGGCGGGGAGCTGTTTTTT.

CDR3 protein: CASSPSGGNNQPQHF. Written as DNA, the CDR3 is TGTGCCAGCTCACCATCGGGGGGCAACAATCAGCCCCAGCATTTT. V usage is TRBV18 and J usage is TRBJ1-5; D is perhaps TRBD1 (6 bases). V dropped 2 bases and J dropped 3 bases, with 11 bases sitting between them. Germline CDR1 KGHSH, CDR2 LQKENI. This CDR3 is built from 15 residues.

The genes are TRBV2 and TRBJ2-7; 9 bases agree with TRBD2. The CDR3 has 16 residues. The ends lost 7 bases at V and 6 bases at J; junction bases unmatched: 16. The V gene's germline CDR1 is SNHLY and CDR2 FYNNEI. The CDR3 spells CASKVSLAGGPGEQYF. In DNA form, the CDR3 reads TGTGCCAGCAAGGTCAGTCTTGCGGGAGGGCCGGGCGAGCAGTACTTC.

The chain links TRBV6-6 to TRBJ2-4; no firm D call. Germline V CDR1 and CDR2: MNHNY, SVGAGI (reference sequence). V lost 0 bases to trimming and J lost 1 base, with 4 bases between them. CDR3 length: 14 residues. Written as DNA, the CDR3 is TGTGCCAGCAGTTACTCGGCTGCCAAAAACATTCAGTACTTC. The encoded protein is CASSYSAAKNIQYF.

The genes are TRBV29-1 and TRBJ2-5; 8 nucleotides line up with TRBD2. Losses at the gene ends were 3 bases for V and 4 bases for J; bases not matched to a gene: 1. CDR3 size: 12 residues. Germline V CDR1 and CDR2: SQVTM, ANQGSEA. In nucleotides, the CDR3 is TGCAGCGTTGACCGGGGGGGAGAGACCCAGTACTTC. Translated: CSVDRGGETQYF.

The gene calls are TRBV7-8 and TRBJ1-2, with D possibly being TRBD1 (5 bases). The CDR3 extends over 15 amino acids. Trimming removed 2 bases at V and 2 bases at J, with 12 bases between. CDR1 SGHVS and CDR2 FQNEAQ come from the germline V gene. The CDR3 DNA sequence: TGTGCCAGCAGCTTAAGTCGGGGGGAAAACTATGGCTACACCTTC. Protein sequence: CASSLSRGENYGYTF.

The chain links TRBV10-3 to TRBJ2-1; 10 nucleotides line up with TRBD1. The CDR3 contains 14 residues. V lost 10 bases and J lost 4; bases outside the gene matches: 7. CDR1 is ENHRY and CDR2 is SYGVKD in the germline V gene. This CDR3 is CATTDRGPYNEQFF. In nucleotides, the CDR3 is TGTGCCACCACCGACAGGGGGCCATACAATGAGCAGTTCTTC.